This TCR beta chain was identified in a study of T cell repertoires in cytomegalovirus infection. This clonotype came up a few times. Its target is unknown. Each CDR3 protein is one row after TCRdb ran MiXCR on the reads. The data hold fewer than 900,000 distinct CDR3 sequences, with about 29% observed a single time. Trimming took 2 bases from V and 0 from J; bases not matched to a gene: 7. Germline V gives CDR1 MNHEY, CDR2 SVGAGI. This CDR3 is built from 17 residues. Study-wide results and caveats: In two of eight donors, the top clonotype was HLA-C-restricted CMV-specific.

Sequenced material: cultured CD8+ T cells from PBMCs, taken from culture after CMV antigen stimulation. The sequence was collected from a human donor in good health (CMV status not recorded). Some clones in this sample may be carry-over from other donors' samples. The gene calls are TRBV6-5 and TRBJ2-1, with 7 nucleotides matching TRBD1. The CDR3 DNA reads as TGTGCCAGCAGTTACACAAGACAGGGTGGCTCCTACAATGAGCAGTTCTTC. Protein: CASSYTRQGGSYNEQFF.